This T cell receptor (beta chain) comes out of a study of blood T cells in healthy people across ages. PCR was performed a second time for roughly 7 to 12 cycles using a sample-barcoded 5' primer and a J-beta primer mix. TCRdb re-called the 5' RACE reads with MiXCR, one entry per CDR3 protein. The top ten hold 15% to 20% of the sample, which has 1 million or so distinct CDR3 sequences, 45% seen once. Only a few counts were recorded for this clonotype. There are 16 residues in the CDR3. Germline V lookup: CDR1 SEHNR, CDR2 FQNEAQ (reference sequence). Trimming stripped 4 bases from V and 0 bases from J, with 13 bases between.

The chain uses TRBV7-9 and TRBJ1-5; perhaps TRBD1 as D (6 bases). The sequenced sample consisted of blood. This TCR came from a woman aged 60 to 75 in good health. The CDR3 coding sequence is TGTGCCAGCAGCTCGTTGGGGGGCCCTAGCAATCAGCCCCAGCATTTT. Its translation: CASSSLGGPSNQPQHF.